The TCR beta chain under discussion was sequenced for a study of PD-1 blockade in classical Hodgkin lymphoma. The data were produced by immunoSEQ multiplex PCR, yet TCRdb's version contains in-frame clones alone and is incomplete. The sample lists some 19,000 clones; over 70% were seen once. Every patient experienced relapse after autologous stem cell transplantation, and brentuximab vedotin exposure varied. V lost 7 bases to trimming and J lost 0 bases; unmatched junction nucleotides: 9. The CDR3 has 16 residues. The sample in question was peripheral blood mononuclear cells (PBMCs), obtained before the second cycle of nivolumab. The V call is TRBV23-1, the J call TRBJ2-3, with 8 bases that match TRBD2. TRBV23-1 is an open reading frame whose function is uncertain. This sequence was found in a human donor with classical Hodgkin lymphoma. CDR3 DNA sequence: TGCGCCAGCACCAAAGGCTCTAGCGGGAGCACAGATACGCAGTATTTT. Translating it yields CASTKGSSGSTDTQYF.